These T cell receptor beta chains were read from a single sample in a study of read filtering for tumor transcriptome and immune sequencing. TCRdb recomputed calls from the reads with MiXCR, one row per CDR3 protein. Of approximately 59,000 distinct CDR3 sequences listed, about 12% are singletons. Sample: a population of CD138-negative cells sorted from bone marrow. These receptors were obtained from a donor older than 35 with multiple myeloma. Each CDR3 is given with its conserved first and last residue. The D gene is left open where the match is weak. The size field is filled for only some rows; it gives once, few, many or a size class.

v_call: TRBV29-1; j_call: TRBJ2-2; clone_size: many; d_call: .; cdr3_nt: TGCAGCGTTGATAGTCCGCGGGTTACCGGGGAGCTGTTTTTT; cdr3_aa: CSVDSPRVTGELFF
v_call: TRBV14; j_call: TRBJ2-7; clone_size: many; d_call: TRBD1; cdr3_nt: TGTGCCAGCAGCCTTTACTTAGGGACAGGGTTCTACGAGCAGTACTTC; cdr3_aa: CASSLYLGTGFYEQYF
v_call: TRBV29-1; j_call: TRBJ2-1; clone_size: many; d_call: .; cdr3_nt: TGCAGCGTTGAACAGGCCAGGGCTTACAATGAGCAGTTCTTC; cdr3_aa: CSVEQARAYNEQFF
v_call: TRBV19; j_call: TRBJ1-1; clone_size: .; d_call: .; cdr3_nt: TGTGCCAGTAGCCTACGGGAATCGCTGAACACTGAAGCTTTCTTT; cdr3_aa: CASSLRESLNTEAFF
v_call: TRBV28; j_call: TRBJ1-1; clone_size: many; d_call: .; cdr3_nt: TGTGCCAGCCCCTCATCAACCGAGTCGAACACTGAAGCTTTCTTT; cdr3_aa: CASPSSTESNTEAFF
v_call: TRBV7-9; j_call: TRBJ1-1; clone_size: many; d_call: TRBD1; cdr3_nt: TGTGCCAGCAGCTTCGGGACAGCTAACACTGAAGCTTTCTTT; cdr3_aa: CASSFGTANTEAFF
v_call: TRBV19; j_call: TRBJ1-5; clone_size: many; d_call: TRBD1; cdr3_nt: TGTGCCAGTAGTACGACAGGGGGATTACCCAATCAGCCCCAGCATTTT; cdr3_aa: CASSTTGGLPNQPQHF
v_call: TRBV19; j_call: TRBJ1-2; clone_size: many; d_call: .; cdr3_nt: TGTGCCAGTACCCGGCCCGGGGGCGCCTATGGCTACACCTTC; cdr3_aa: CASTRPGGAYGYTF
v_call: TRBV2; j_call: TRBJ1-1; clone_size: many; d_call: TRBD1; cdr3_nt: TGTGCCAGCAGTGAAGCCTTTGGGGGGACAGGCGAAGCTTTCTTT; cdr3_aa: CASSEAFGGTGEAFF
v_call: TRBV6-7; j_call: TRBJ1-5; clone_size: many; d_call: TRBD1; cdr3_nt: TGTGCCAGCAGTTACGAGACAGGGGGCAATCAGCCCCAGCATTTT; cdr3_aa: CASSYETGGNQPQHF
v_call: TRBV20-1; j_call: TRBJ2-5; clone_size: many; d_call: TRBD2; cdr3_nt: TGCAGTGCTAGCGGCCTAGCGGGGGCCCCTATGGAGACCCAGTACTTC; cdr3_aa: CSASGLAGAPMETQYF
v_call: TRBV5-1; j_call: TRBJ2-1; clone_size: many; d_call: .; cdr3_nt: TGCGCCAGCAGCTTAGCTTATGGTAATGAGCAGTTCTTC; cdr3_aa: CASSLAYGNEQFF
v_call: TRBV20-1; j_call: TRBJ1-4; clone_size: many; d_call: .; cdr3_nt: TGCAGTGCTTTGTTCGGGCCCGAAGAACTGTTTTTT; cdr3_aa: CSALFGPEELFF
v_call: TRBV30; j_call: TRBJ2-5; clone_size: many; d_call: TRBD1; cdr3_nt: TGTGCCTGGAGGTCAGGGGGACAGGGGATAAAGACCCAGTACTTC; cdr3_aa: CAWRSGGQGIKTQYF
v_call: TRBV9; j_call: TRBJ2-4; clone_size: many; d_call: .; cdr3_nt: TGTGCCAGCAGCGTAGACCCCGTGCCCAAAAACATTCAGTACTTC; cdr3_aa: CASSVDPVPKNIQYF
v_call: TRBV12-5; j_call: TRBJ1-1; clone_size: few; d_call: .; cdr3_nt: TGTGCTTCGGGCCCAGGAAAAACTGAAGCTTTCTTT; cdr3_aa: CASGPGKTEAFF
v_call: TRBV13; j_call: TRBJ2-1; clone_size: many; d_call: TRBD1; cdr3_nt: TGTGCCAGCAGCTCCTGGGACAGGGGATACAATGAGCAGTTCTTC; cdr3_aa: CASSSWDRGYNEQFF
v_call: TRBV7-9; j_call: TRBJ2-3; clone_size: few; d_call: TRBD1; cdr3_nt: TGTGCCAGCAGTTCCACAGGGGAATCAGCAGATACGCAGTATTTT; cdr3_aa: CASSSTGESADTQYF
v_call: TRBV5-1; j_call: TRBJ1-1; clone_size: many; d_call: TRBD1; cdr3_nt: TGCGCCAGCAGCTTGGTGGGTGGCAGGGGGCCTGTTGAAGCTTTCTTT; cdr3_aa: CASSLVGGRGPVEAFF
v_call: TRBV6-1; j_call: TRBJ1-5; clone_size: many; d_call: .; cdr3_nt: TGTGCCAGCAGCGCTTTTGGCAATCAGCCCCAGCATTTT; cdr3_aa: CASSAFGNQPQHF
v_call: TRBV3-1; j_call: TRBJ2-1; clone_size: many; d_call: TRBD2; cdr3_nt: TGTGCCAGCAGCCGGACTAGCGGGGGGTTCAGCTCCTACAATGAGCAGTTCTTC; cdr3_aa: CASSRTSGGFSSYNEQFF
v_call: TRBV29-1; j_call: TRBJ2-7; clone_size: .; d_call: TRBD2; cdr3_nt: TGCAGCGTTGGTCTAGCGGGCGAGCAGTACTTC; cdr3_aa: CSVGLAGEQYF
v_call: TRBV5-1; j_call: TRBJ2-2; clone_size: many; d_call: .; cdr3_nt: TGCGCCAGCAGCCTGATGGACTTACTTAACACCGGGGAGCTGTTTTTT; cdr3_aa: CASSLMDLLNTGELFF
v_call: TRBV20-1; j_call: TRBJ2-3; clone_size: many; d_call: .; cdr3_nt: TGCAGTGCTAGATGGCTCCTTGGCGCAGATACGCAGTATTTT; cdr3_aa: CSARWLLGADTQYF
v_call: TRBV29-1; j_call: TRBJ1-5; clone_size: many; d_call: .; cdr3_nt: TGCAGCGTTGTTTCGGGGAATAGCAATCAGCCCCAGCATTTT; cdr3_aa: CSVVSGNSNQPQHF
v_call: TRBV4-2; j_call: TRBJ1-1; clone_size: many; d_call: .; cdr3_nt: TGTGCCAGCAGCTCACAGCGGGGTTGGAGTGAAGCTTTCTTT; cdr3_aa: CASSSQRGWSEAFF
v_call: TRBV5-1; j_call: TRBJ2-1; clone_size: many; d_call: .; cdr3_nt: TGCGCCAGCAGCTTGATAACAGAAAACAATGAGCAGTTCTTC; cdr3_aa: CASSLITENNEQFF